These T cell receptor beta chains were read from a single sample in a study of neurological immune-mediated disorders. TCRdb independently ran MiXCR on the 5' RACE reads; one entry per CDR3 protein. The sample includes over 60,000 distinct CDR3 sequences, 4% to 6% of them seen just once. What was sequenced was PBMCs. All receptors derive from a woman aged 45-65 years with multiple sclerosis. Each CDR3 is given without its conserved first and last residue. D genes are given only for firm matches. Only some rows state a clone size, as once, few, many or a class for expanded clones.

>TRBV4-1|many|TRBJ2-4|TRBD2
ASSPPTGGRDIQY
>TRBV12-3/TRBV12-4|few|TRBJ1-6|-
ASSLHRVQSPLH
>TRBV20-1|once|TRBJ2-7|-
SARSPGLPYEQY
>TRBV12-3/TRBV12-4|many|TRBJ2-5|TRBD1
ASSHRGDRGFGQETQY
>TRBV7-2|many|TRBJ1-4|TRBD1
ASSSDRGREKLF
>TRBV6-6|many|TRBJ1-2|TRBD1
ASSYSHSGQGSYGYT
>TRBV5-5|many|TRBJ2-5|TRBD2
ASSALAVQETQY
>TRBV4-3|few|TRBJ1-3|-
ASSQDTRSGNTIY
>TRBV10-2|many|TRBJ1-1|-
ASSESRGGTEAF
>TRBV29-1|many|TRBJ2-7|TRBD1
SVGTGVGEQY
>TRBV4-3|many|TRBJ2-2|-
ASSLGLDSTTGELF
>TRBV5-1|many|TRBJ1-1|-
ASSSQGNTEAF
>TRBV24-1|many|TRBJ1-1|-
ATSDLQNTEAF
>TRBV4-3|many|TRBJ1-2|-
ASSQEGVARHGYT
>TRBV5-6|many|TRBJ1-5|-
ASSRDGQPQH
>TRBV7-9|many|TRBJ1-2|-
ASSDGGYYGYT
>TRBV7-9|medium-sized|TRBJ2-1|-
ASSRDGYNEQF
>TRBV4-3|many|TRBJ1-3|-
ASSQADTSGNTIY
>TRBV9|many|TRBJ2-2|TRBD1
ASSGKTGGTGELF
>TRBV7-2|many|TRBJ1-2|-
ASSRVEGSYYGYT
>TRBV4-2|few|TRBJ2-3|-
ASSQETGRGPYSTDTQY
>TRBV6-6|many|TRBJ2-5|-
ASSSHWQGETQY
>TRBV7-2|few|TRBJ1-1|-
ASSLGQVGIIAEAF
>TRBV20-1|many|TRBJ1-5|-
SAPGQSNQPQH
>TRBV28|few|TRBJ1-2|TRBD1
ASSPWTGGHGYT
>TRBV7-8|many|TRBJ1-1|-
ASSLQLNTEAF
>TRBV24-1|many|TRBJ2-2|-
ATSDLKGSGELF
>TRBV12-3/TRBV12-4|many|TRBJ1-2|-
ASSLGGSHHYGYT
>TRBV10-3|many|TRBJ2-3|-
AISEGSGDTDTQY
>TRBV4-1|-|TRBJ1-2|-
ASSHGQGNYGYT
>TRBV11-2|many|TRBJ2-5|-
ASSLLAISYQETQY
>TRBV5-5|many|TRBJ1-5|-
ASSSHGGGNQPQN
>TRBV5-6|many|TRBJ1-2|TRBD1
ASSLAQGEGYT
>TRBV20-1|many|TRBJ2-3|TRBD2
SAREAGGTGTQY
>TRBV5-1|many|TRBJ2-3|-
ASSFAGGHSTDTQY
>TRBV29-1|many|TRBJ2-3|-
SVGGLLGDTQY
>TRBV5-1|many|TRBJ2-3|-
ASSLDASFTDTQY
>TRBV10-3|few|TRBJ1-5|-
AISEAGAGQPQH
>TRBV5-6|many|TRBJ1-2|TRBD1
ASSYGTVYGYT
>TRBV4-3|many|TRBJ1-6|-
ASSQEVRANSPLH
>TRBV7-2|-|TRBJ1-5|-
ASSLENRRQPQN
>TRBV9|many|TRBJ1-3|-
ASSVGVRSGNTIY
>TRBV10-1|-|TRBJ1-5|-
ASSQTERPQN
>TRBV6-2/TRBV6-3|many|TRBJ2-7|-
ASSSWGDIK
>TRBV6-5|many|TRBJ2-1|TRBD1
ASSSGQGKTYEQF